This passage covers 2 T cell receptor beta chains from one sample sequenced in a study of beta chain features in type 1 diabetes. Whole-study findings and limits: Across all four CD4+ subsets, people with type 1 diabetes showed modestly shorter TCRB CDR3s.

Their antigen targets remain unknown. Reverse transcribing all isolated RNA meant expressed TCRB transcripts were sequenced. The data were produced by immunoSEQ multiplex PCR, yet TCRdb's version contains in-frame clones alone and is incomplete. Among 630,000 or so clones, around an eighth were seen once, and the ten largest hold 0.035% to 0.04%. Sequencing used naive CD4+ T cells from blood. These receptors were collected from a man younger than 35 with type 1 diabetes.

The sample holds a few counts of this clone. The genes are TRBV7-9 and TRBJ2-7, with 8 bases identical to TRBD2. J gave up 7 bases and V 6 bases, and 11 bases lay outside the gene matches. CDR3 length equals 14 residues. The germline V gene has CDR1 SEHNR and CDR2 FQNEAQ (reference sequence). The CDR3 DNA follows: TGTGCCAGCAGGAGCGGGAGCATCCCTGTGGAGCAGTACTTC. Its translation is CASRSGSIPVEQYF.

This clone was detected a few times. V and J are TRBV7-2 and TRBJ2-7; the D gene is possibly TRBD2 (6 bases). Trimming took 2 bases from V and 0 from J, leaving 11 bases between them. Germline loops: CDR1 SGHTA, CDR2 FQGNSA. The CDR3 loop spans 15 amino acids. CDR3 residues: CASSLRRGSSYEQYF. The CDR3 region has the DNA TGTGCCAGCAGCTTAAGGCGGGGCAGCTCCTACGAGCAGTACTTC.